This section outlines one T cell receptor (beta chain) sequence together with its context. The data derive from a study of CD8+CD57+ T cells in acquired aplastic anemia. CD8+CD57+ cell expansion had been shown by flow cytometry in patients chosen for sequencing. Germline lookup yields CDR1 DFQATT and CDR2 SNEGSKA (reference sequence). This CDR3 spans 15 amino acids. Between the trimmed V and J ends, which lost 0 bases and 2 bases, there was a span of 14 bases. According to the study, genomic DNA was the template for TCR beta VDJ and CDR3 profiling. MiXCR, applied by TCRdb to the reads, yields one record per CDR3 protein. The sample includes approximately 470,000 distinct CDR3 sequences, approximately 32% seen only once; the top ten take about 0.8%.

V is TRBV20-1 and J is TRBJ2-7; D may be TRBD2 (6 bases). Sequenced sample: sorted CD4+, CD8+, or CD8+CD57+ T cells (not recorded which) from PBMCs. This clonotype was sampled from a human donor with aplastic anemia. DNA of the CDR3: TGCAGTGCTAGAGATTCGGGAGACGGCCCCTACGAGCAGTACTTC. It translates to CSARDSGDGPYEQYF.